This T cell receptor beta chain originates from a study of T cells in Graves' hyperthyroidism and ophthalmopathy. Germline CDR1 is SGHRS and CDR2 is YFSETQ. The ends were cut back, 3 bases at V and 2 bases at J, with 9 bases in the middle. The CDR3 loop spans 14 amino acids. The authors deemed Graves' hyperthyroidism stable absent ophthalmopathy progression within 18 months. Diagnosis of hyperthyroidism was new in patients aged 18 to 65, and its duration was under 2 months. Each 10 ml fresh peripheral blood draw supplied the PBMCs. Findings and caveats of the study: Onset of ophthalmopathy came a median 6.5 months after the model predicted it.

TCR beta CDR3 sequences were amplified from RNA transcripts. Researchers ran a first-round RT-PCR on the TCR CDR3 using the HTBI primer set. Using its own MiXCR run on the multiplex PCR reads, TCRdb lists one record per CDR3 protein. This sample yields approximately 400,000 distinct CDR3 sequences, of which approximately 19% are seen a single time; approximately 4% belongs to the top ten. This clonotype was seen at least ten times. Its antigen is not known. The sequenced sample was blood. This receptor was obtained from a woman aged 18-29 years with Graves' hyperthyroidism. This sequence joins TRBV5-1 and TRBJ1-5; possible D gene TRBD1, 5 bases. CDR3 loop: CASSYQGGNQPQHF. DNA of the CDR3: TGCGCCAGCAGCTACCAGGGTGGCAATCAGCCCCAGCATTTT.